A single sample gave rise to the 27 T cell receptor beta chains below, sequenced in a study of cytomegalovirus exposure and HLA in healthy donors. PCR was performed using 60 Vbeta and 13 Jbeta primers. The table came from immunoSEQ multiplex PCR; TCRdb's copy has only in-frame clones and leaves some out. The sample has about 170,000 clones; 65% to 85% are singletons. Sequences were obtained from PBMCs. These receptors were taken from a man in his forties in good health and CMV-seropositive.

The V call is TRBV15, the J call TRBJ2-3, with a possible D match to TRBD2 (6 bases). The CDR3 covers 13 residues. The V end lost 3 bases, the J end lost 5 bases, and 9 bases lay between the germline ends. Germline assignment: CDR1 LNHNV and CDR2 YYDKDF (reference sequence). The CDR3 DNA reads as TGTGCCACCAGCAGGGAGGGTCGAGATACGCAGTATTTT. Its translation: CATSREGRDTQYF.

The genes are TRBV7-3 and TRBJ2-2; 11 bases are shared with TRBD1. With V trimmed by 8 bases and J by 7 bases, 3 bases remained unmatched. Per germline, CDR1 SGHTA and CDR2 FQGTGA. This CDR3 has 13 amino acids. In DNA, the CDR3 is TGTGCCAGCGGGACAGGGGGAAGCGGGGAGCTGTTTTTT. Translated: CASGTGGSGELFF.

The chain recombines TRBV30 with TRBJ2-1; no clear D gene. Trimming took 6 bases from V and 6 from J, leaving 12 bases between them. From germline, CDR1 is GTSNPN and CDR2 SVGIG (reference sequence). The CDR3 spans 12 residues. Written as DNA, the CDR3 is TGTGCCTGTACCCCCCTGAGCAATGAGCAGTTCTTC. Amino acid sequence: CACTPLSNEQFF.

V and J are TRBV18 and TRBJ1-2; D ambiguous. The V gene's germline CDR1 is KGHSH and CDR2 LQKENI. CDR3 length: 13 residues. Between the trimmed V and J ends, which lost 4 bases and 7 bases, there was a span of 13 bases. The CDR3 spells CASSLTSEGGYTF. For the CDR3, the DNA is TGTGCCAGCTCACTGACATCGGAGGGTGGCTACACCTTC. The entire variable domain, with the rest obtained from reference TRBV18 and TRBJ1-2, is as follows: NAGVMQNPRHLVRRRGQEARLRCSPMKGHSHVYWYRQLPEEGLKFMVYLQKENIIDESGMPKERFSAEFPKEGPSILRIQQVVRGDSAAYFCASSLTSEGGYTFGSGTRLTVV.

This clone was counted between two and nine times. This chain uses TRBV5-1 with TRBJ2-7; TRBD1 matches at 7 bases. The V segment lost 0 bases and the J segment 3 bases; nucleotides outside the gene matches: 9. CDR1 SGHRS and CDR2 YFSETQ come from the germline V gene. This CDR3 region has 16 residues. In nucleotides, the CDR3 is TGCGCCAGCAGCTTGGCCTTGGACAGGTCGAACTACGAGCAGTACTTC. Amino acids: CASSLALDRSNYEQYF.

CDR3 residues: CASSQGRGGELFF. CDR3 DNA sequence: TGTGCCAGCAGCCAAGGGAGGGGCGGGGAGCTGTTTTTT. The chain couples TRBV4-2 to TRBJ2-2; D is possibly TRBD2 (6 bases). The CDR3 has 13 amino acids. Trimming took 1 base from V and 7 from J, leaving 7 bases between them. Germline values: CDR1 LGHNA, CDR2 YNFKEQ.

This clone came up a few times. The chain employs TRBV6-5 and TRBJ2-2; no definite D call. V lost 8 bases and J 6 bases, leaving 7 bases between the germline ends. The germline CDR1 and CDR2 sequences are MNHEY and SVGAGI. This CDR3 region has 11 residues. CDR3 region: CASGRPGELFF. The CDR3 DNA reads TGTGCCAGCGGGCGCCCCGGGGAGCTGTTTTTT.

The chain couples TRBV5-1 to TRBJ2-1; the match to TRBD1 covers 10 bases. Germline V CDR1 and CDR2: SGHRS, YFSETQ. V lost 4 bases, J lost 2 bases, and 3 bases stayed unmatched. The CDR3 is 15 residues long. Here the CDR3 DNA reads TGCGCCAGCAGCCCTGGACAGGGGGCCTACAATGAGCAGTTCTTC. Protein: CASSPGQGAYNEQFF.

This clone was found once. J is TRBJ1-1 and V is TRBV27, with 9 bases lining up with TRBD1. Germline V CDR1 and CDR2: MNHEY, SMNVEV (reference sequence). The CDR3 is made up of 11 amino acids. Trimming cost V 5 bases and J 13 bases; bases outside gene matches: 5. The CDR3 spells CASSKGDRVFF. The CDR3 DNA sequence: TGTGCCAGCAGTAAGGGGGACAGGGTTTTCTTT.

This clone was counted only a few times. The J gene is TRBJ2-2, the V gene TRBV19; D might be TRBD2 (6 bases). Germline V lookup: CDR1 LNHDA, CDR2 SQIVND (reference sequence). V was clipped by 5 bases and J by 5 bases, with 12 bases between them. The CDR3 extends over 14 amino acids. The CDR3 is CASSVGRGTGELFF. CDR3 bases: TGTGCCAGTAGTGTGGGTCGGGGGACCGGGGAGCTGTTTTTT.

This clone was recorded a few times. V is TRBV6-1 and J is TRBJ2-3; 9 bases map to TRBD2. The length of the CDR3 is 14 residues. V was pared by 7 bases and J by 5 bases, with 7 bases of the junction left unmatched. Germline assignment: CDR1 MNHNS and CDR2 SASEGT. The CDR3 reads CASIAGDSRDTQYF. DNA of the CDR3: TGTGCCAGCATAGCGGGGGATTCCAGAGATACGCAGTATTTT.

V is TRBV5-4 and J is TRBJ2-5, with 7 bases fitting TRBD2. The CDR3 runs 15 residues. Looked up from germline, CDR1 is SGHNT and CDR2 is YYREEE (reference sequence). Trimming removed 1 base from V and 5 bases from J; junction bases left unmatched: 8. This chain's CDR3 is CASSLMGGDTETQYF. CDR3 coding DNA: TGTGCCAGCAGCTTGATGGGGGGGGATACGGAGACCCAGTACTTC. Combining the CDR3 with reference TRBV5-4 and TRBJ2-5 gives the whole variable domain ETGVTQSPTHLIKTRGQQVTLRCSSQSGHNTVSWYQQALGQGPQFIFQYYREEENGRGNFPPRFSGLQFPNYSSELNVNALELDDSALYLCASSLMGGDTETQYFGPGTRLLVL.

This chain connects TRBV9 to TRBJ2-1, with 11 bases identical to TRBD2. V shed 0 bases, J shed 12 bases, and the junction held 11 bases outside the gene matches. CDR1 and CDR2 from the germline V gene are SGDLS and YYNGEE. CDR3 size: 16 residues. CDR3 protein: CASSVVGGSGGAPQFF. CDR3 nucleotides: TGTGCCAGCAGCGTAGTGGGGGGTAGCGGGGGGGCCCCGCAGTTCTTC.

V and J are TRBV6-5 and TRBJ2-2; no firm D call. CDR3 size: 16 residues. V lost 3 bases, J lost 1 base, and 12 bases lay in between. Germline CDR1 and CDR2: MNHEY and SVGAGI. The CDR3 DNA follows: TGTGCCAGCAGTTATCGTCATAGCCTGAACACCGGGGAGCTGTTTTTT. Translation gives CASSYRHSLNTGELFF.

The chain carries TRBV29-1 and TRBJ1-1, with 7 bases matching TRBD1. V shed 5 bases, J shed 4 bases, and the junction held 1 base outside the gene matches. Germline CDR1 is SQVTM and CDR2 is ANQGSEA. There are 11 residues in the CDR3. CDR3 bases: TGCAGCGTTCCAGGGGGCACTGAAGCTTTCTTT. Translating it yields CSVPGGTEAFF.

In its sample, this clone was seen a few times. The chain is built from TRBV9 and TRBJ2-3; the D gene is possibly TRBD2 (5 bases). The germline V gene encodes CDR1 SGDLS and CDR2 YYNGEE. The CDR3 loop spans 16 amino acids. V shed 0 bases and J shed 2 bases, with 13 bases lying between them. CDR3 bases: TGTGCCAGCAGCGTAGGTAGTAGCGCAGTCACAGATACGCAGTATTTT. Amino acids: CASSVGSSAVTDTQYF.

This clone was observed a few times. This chain joins TRBV5-8 and TRBJ2-7, with D maybe TRBD2 (6 bases). The germline V gene encodes CDR1 SGHTS and CDR2 YDEGEE. The CDR3 contains 15 residues. V lost 0 bases and J 3 bases, leaving 13 bases between the germline ends. The DNA for the CDR3 is TGTGCCAGCAGCTTGGCGACGGGGACTGGCTACGAGCAGTACTTC. Protein: CASSLATGTGYEQYF.

This chain uses TRBV4-3 with TRBJ1-2; 7 bases map to TRBD1. The ends lost 0 bases at V and 5 bases at J; junction bases unmatched: 3. The CDR3 is made up of 14 amino acids. The germline V gene has CDR1 LGHNA and CDR2 YSLEER. CDR3 loop: CASSQEGTVYGYTF. CDR3 bases: TGCGCCAGCAGCCAAGAAGGGACAGTATATGGCTACACCTTC.

CDR3 in DNA: TGTGCCAGCAGCCAAACGGGACAGGGGAACACCGGGGAGCTGTTTTTT. Translated, it gives CASSQTGQGNTGELFF. The genes are TRBV27 and TRBJ2-2; TRBD1 agrees at 9 bases. In germline, CDR1 is MNHEY, CDR2 SMNVEV (reference sequence). V dropped 6 bases and J dropped 1; count of bases not matched to a gene: 6. The CDR3 length is 16 residues.

The genes are TRBV12-5 and TRBJ2-1; TRBD1 is a possible D gene (5 bases). Germline-derived CDR1 and CDR2 are LGHNT and FRNRAP. Trimming cost V 3 bases and J 4 bases, with 7 bases left between them. CDR3 length equals 13 residues. The CDR3 coding sequence is TGTGCTAGTGGTTTAACAGGATACAATGAGCAGTTCTTC. As protein: CASGLTGYNEQFF. The entire variable domain, with the rest obtained from reference TRBV12-5 and TRBJ2-1, is as follows: DARVTQTPRHKVTEMGQEVTMRCQPILGHNTVFWYRQTMMQGLELLAYFRNRAPLDDSGMPKDRFSAEMPDATLATLKIQPSEPRDSAVYFCASGLTGYNEQFFGPGTRLTVL.

The sample holds a few counts of this clone. The gene calls are TRBV19 and TRBJ2-1; a weak D match, TRBD1 (5 bases). Germline CDR1 reads LNHDA; CDR2 reads SQIVND (reference sequence). CDR3 length equals 11 residues. V lost 4 bases to trimming and J lost 7 bases, with 5 bases between them. The DNA of the CDR3 is TGTGCCAGTAGTACAGGGAATGAGCAGTTCTTC. Translation gives CASSTGNEQFF.

This clone is a singleton in its sample. The V call is TRBV7-8, the J call TRBJ2-1, with D possibly TRBD1 on 5 matching bases. CDR1 SGHVS and CDR2 FQNEAQ come from the germline V gene. The V end was cut by 5 bases, the J end by 8 bases, with 31 bases between. The CDR3 is 19 residues long. CDR3 in DNA: TGTGCCAGCAGCAACCCCCGAGACAGTTTCCCACCCGACATGTATGAGCAGTTCTTC. It encodes CASSNPRDSFPPDMYEQFF. Filled out from reference TRBV7-8 and TRBJ2-1, the complete variable domain reads GAGVSQSPRYKVAKRGQDVALRCDPISGHVSLFWYQQALGQGPEFLTYFQNEAQLDKSGLPSDRFFAERPEGSVSTLKIQRTQQEDSAVYLCASSNPRDSFPPDMYEQFFGPGTRLTVL.

This clone has only a few counts. The chain couples TRBV4-3 to TRBJ1-2; no clear D. V dropped 0 bases and J dropped 6 bases, with 14 bases sitting between them. Germline V CDR1 and CDR2: LGHNA, YSLEER. The CDR3 is 15 amino acids. CDR3 amino acids: CASSQDLRGMHGYTF. CDR3 nucleotide sequence: TGCGCCAGCAGCCAAGATCTTCGGGGAATGCATGGCTACACCTTC.

The chain combines TRBV11-2 with TRBJ1-5, with D perhaps TRBD1 (6 bases). The CDR3 contains 15 residues. V was clipped by 6 bases and J by 0 bases, with 12 bases between them. Germline V gene data show CDR1 as SGHAT and CDR2 as FQNNGV. The CDR3 DNA reads as TGTGCCAGCAGTGTGGACAGTAATAGCAATCAGCCCCAGCATTTT. This codes for CASSVDSNSNQPQHF.

A single count supports this clone. The CDR3 sequence: CASSYSGSGVGDEQFF. The CDR3 DNA reads as TGTGCCAGCAGTTACTCGGGTAGCGGGGTAGGAGATGAGCAGTTCTTC. This sequence joins TRBV6-6 and TRBJ2-1; TRBD2 matches at 8 bases. This CDR3 region has 16 residues. Trimming removed 0 bases from V and 8 bases from J; junction bases left unmatched: 9. The germline gives CDR1 MNHNY, CDR2 SVGAGI (reference sequence).

V usage is TRBV7-2 and J usage is TRBJ2-2, with TRBD2 as a possible D gene (5 bases). Germline V CDR1 and CDR2: SGHTA, FQGNSA. Between the trimmed V and J ends, which lost 5 bases and 5 bases, there was a span of 18 bases. The CDR3 has 16 amino acids. In nucleotides, the CDR3 is TGTGCCAGCAGCCGCAACGGAGGATTATATACCGGGGAGCTGTTTTTT. Amino acid sequence: CASSRNGGLYTGELFF.

The DNA of the CDR3 is TGTGCCAGTAGTAGGTCGGGGGGGACTGAAGCTTTCTTT. It codes for CASSRSGGTEAFF. This chain connects TRBV19 to TRBJ1-1; maybe TRBD1 (5 bases). This CDR3 has 13 residues. The germline V gene encodes CDR1 LNHDA and CDR2 SQIVND (reference sequence). The V gene lost 4 bases and the J gene lost 5 bases, with 11 bases spanning the gap.